The entry below describes one TCR beta chain. Participants, about 18 to 90 years old, spanned about 26 US areas. Original processing notes: Cell counts per sample came from amplifying reference gene primers. TCRdb's table, derived via immunoSEQ multiplex PCR, lists solely in-frame clones and lacks some. Clone size and V and J calls were adopted from that table, with D and trimming inferred from the DNA. The table includes about 240,000 clones, roughly 86% detected once. V trimming: 4 bases; J trimming: 1 base; junction bases outside the gene matches: 6. The CDR3 sequence is 17 residues long. Germline lookup yields CDR1 SGHRS and CDR2 YFSETQ. This sample was taken from a study of blood T cell repertoires in COVID-19. Background on the study: T cells, B-cell-depleted T cells, or PBMCs supplied cDNA or gDNA.

The sequencing sample was made of PBMCs or T cells enriched from blood (not recorded which). The clonotype was recovered from a woman aged 35 to 49 with acute COVID-19. V is TRBV5-1 and J is TRBJ2-6, with TRBD1 matching over 9 bases. CDR3 coding DNA: TGCGCCAGCAGCGAGGGACAGGGAGATTCTGGGGCCAACGTCCTGACTTTC. This gives the protein CASSEGQGDSGANVLTF. The variable domain in full, with the rest retrieved from reference TRBV5-1 and TRBJ2-6, is KAGVTQTPRYLIKTRGQQVTLSCSPISGHRSVSWYQQTPGQGLQFLFEYFSETQRNKGNFPGRFSGRQFSNSRSEMNVSTLELGDSALYLCASSEGQGDSGANVLTFGAGSRLTVL.